This T cell receptor beta chain emerged from a study of OX40 agonist ivuxolimab in advanced cancers. Sequencing used immunoSEQ multiplex PCR; TCRdb keeps in-frame clones, though not all of them. The data contain about 76,000 clones, 85% to 90% of them singletons. CDR1 and CDR2 (germline): SGHVS, FNYEAQ. The V gene lost 1 base and the J gene lost 5 bases, with 14 bases spanning the gap. The CDR3 runs to 15 residues. The sample in question was CD4+ or CD8+ T cells sorted from blood, obtained in a trial of the OX40 agonist ivuxolimab. The sequence was obtained from an adult with an advanced solid tumor such as melanoma, head and neck, liver or kidney cancer. The chain joins TRBV7-6 to TRBJ2-5; possible D gene TRBD1, 6 bases. The CDR3 spells CASSLDIRGGETQYF. CDR3 sequence (DNA): TGTGCCAGCAGCTTAGACATCAGGGGTGGTGAGACCCAGTACTTC.